The clone carrying this T cell receptor beta chain was observed a handful of times. This record comes from a study of control samples from healthy donors and cancer patients. The table came from immunoSEQ multiplex PCR; TCRdb's copy has only in-frame clones and leaves some out. There are 95,000 to 150,000 clones in the sample; around 89% occur only once, and almost 40% lies in the top ten. The sequence derives from a man aged 50 or older in good health. The sequencing input was blood.

The CDR3 protein is CASSSGHQETQYF. The DNA of the CDR3 is TGTGCCAGCAGCTCGGGACACCAAGAGACCCAGTACTTC. The gene calls are TRBV7-2 and TRBJ2-5; D may match TRBD1 or TRBD2 (5 bases each). The CDR3 is 13 residues long. V was shortened by 4 bases and J by 0 bases, with 6 bases between the two germline ends. CDR1 is SGHTA, CDR2 FQGNSA, per germline. Full variable domain (rest looked up from reference TRBV7-2 and TRBJ2-5): GAGVSQSPSNKVTEKGKDVELRCDPISGHTALYWYRQSLGQGLEFLIYFQGNSAPDKSGLPSDRFSAERTGGSVSTLTIQRTQQEDSAVYLCASSSGHQETQYFGPGTRLLVL.